A single sample is the source of the 9 T cell receptor beta chains below, sequenced in a study of shared clonotypes between healthy human individuals. Produced via immunoSEQ multiplex PCR; TCRdb's table is partial and in-frame only. The sample has some 2.1 million clones, 90% to 95% seen once. The sample was naive CD4+ T cells sorted from blood. Regarding subset: CD45RA+ positively selected. Receptors originate from a man younger than 30 in good health.

Regarding this clone: The sample contains more than one DNA sequence encoding this CDR3. The rearrangement joins TRBV10-1 to TRBJ2-5; no definite D call. CDR3 length: 15 amino acids. Deletions cut 0 bases from V and 2 bases from J, with 10 bases between. Germline assignment: CDR1 WNHNN and CDR2 SYGVQD (reference sequence). For the CDR3, the DNA is TGCGCCAGCAGTGAGTCTTCGGGTCTACAAGAGACCCAGTACTTC. This codes for CASSESSGLQETQYF.

The rearrangement links TRBV28 to TRBJ1-5; D unclear. The CDR3 consists of 13 residues. CDR1 and CDR2 from the germline V gene are MDHEN and SYDVKM. With 3 bases removed from V and 4 bases from J, the gap between germline ends came to 7 bases. CDR3 amino acids: CASSLRPNQPQHF. CDR3 nucleotides: TGTGCCAGCAGTTTGCGACCTAATCAGCCCCAGCATTTT.

The chain joins TRBV5-1 to TRBJ1-2, with unresolved D. Germline-derived CDR1 and CDR2 are SGHRS and YFSETQ. This CDR3 has 12 residues. V shed 7 bases and J shed 3 bases, with 10 bases lying between them. CDR3 sequence: CASASQDYGYTF. CDR3 nucleotides: TGCGCCAGCGCCTCGCAGGACTATGGCTACACCTTC.

The chain joins TRBV25-1 to TRBJ1-1; D unclear. CDR1 and CDR2 (germline): MGHDK, SYGVNS. V was trimmed by 6 bases and J by 3 bases, leaving 17 bases between them. The CDR3 is made up of 15 amino acids. In DNA form, the CDR3 reads TGTGCCAGCAGCCCTTGGCCAAATCAGGACACTGAAGCTTTCTTT. Amino acids: CASSPWPNQDTEAFF.

This chain connects TRBV5-1 to TRBJ1-4, with 7 bases matching TRBD1. The V and J ends lost 4 bases and 7 bases, in that order; junction bases with no gene match: 7. The germline gives CDR1 SGHRS, CDR2 YFSETQ. CDR3 length equals 14 residues. The CDR3 region has the DNA TGCGCCAGCAGCCCGGGACAGCAAGCTGAAAAACTGTTTTTT. Translated, it gives CASSPGQQAEKLFF.

This chain connects TRBV9 to TRBJ2-7; 7 bases agree with TRBD2. CDR3 size: 15 residues. The V and J ends lost 3 bases and 7 bases, in that order; junction bases with no gene match: 13. Germline loops: CDR1 SGDLS, CDR2 YYNGEE. The CDR3 bases are TGTGCCAGCAGCGCAACCCCTAGCGGCGCGGGGGAGCAGTACTTC. This translates into CASSATPSGAGEQYF.

This clone appeared once. The chain has TRBV25-1 and TRBJ2-5; D is unclear. Trimming stripped 1 base from V and 5 bases from J, with 11 bases between. There are 14 residues in the CDR3. CDR1 and CDR2 (germline): MGHDK, SYGVNS. The DNA for the CDR3 is TGTGCCAGCAGTGAATCAAAGATGCTCGAGACCCAGTACTTC. Protein: CASSESKMLETQYF.

This clone came up once. The chain joins TRBV7-3 to TRBJ2-3; no reliable D call. V was trimmed by 2 bases and J by 0 bases, leaving 9 bases between them. The germline CDR1 and CDR2 sequences are SGHTA and FQGTGA. CDR3 length: 15 residues. The CDR3 DNA is TGTGCCAGCAGCTTAGGTTTAGCCAGCACAGATACGCAGTATTTT. This translates into CASSLGLASTDTQYF.

V and J are TRBV2 and TRBJ1-1; the D is unclear. The V gene's germline CDR1 is SNHLY and CDR2 FYNNEI. There are 14 residues in the CDR3. The V end lost 2 bases, the J end lost 1 base, and 8 bases lay between the germline ends. CDR3 sequence reads: CASSESPRNTEAFF. The CDR3 coding sequence is TGTGCCAGCAGTGAAAGCCCCAGGAACACTGAAGCTTTCTTT. The variable domain in full, with the rest retrieved from reference TRBV2 and TRBJ1-1, is EPEVTQTPSHQVTQMGQEVILRCVPISNHLYFYWYRQILGQKVEFLVSFYNNEISEKSEIFDDQFSVERPDGSNFTLKIRSTKLEDSAMYFCASSESPRNTEAFFGQGTRLTVV.